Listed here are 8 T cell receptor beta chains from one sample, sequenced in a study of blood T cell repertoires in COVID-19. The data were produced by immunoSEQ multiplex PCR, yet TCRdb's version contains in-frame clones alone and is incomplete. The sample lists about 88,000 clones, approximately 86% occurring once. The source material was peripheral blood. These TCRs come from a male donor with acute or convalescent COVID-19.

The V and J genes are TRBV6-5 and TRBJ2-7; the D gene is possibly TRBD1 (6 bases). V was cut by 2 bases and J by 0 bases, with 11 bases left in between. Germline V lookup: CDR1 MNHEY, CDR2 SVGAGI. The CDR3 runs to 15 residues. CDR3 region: CASSYRRDNSYEQYF. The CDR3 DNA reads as TGTGCCAGCAGTTACCGTCGGGACAACTCCTACGAGCAGTACTTC.

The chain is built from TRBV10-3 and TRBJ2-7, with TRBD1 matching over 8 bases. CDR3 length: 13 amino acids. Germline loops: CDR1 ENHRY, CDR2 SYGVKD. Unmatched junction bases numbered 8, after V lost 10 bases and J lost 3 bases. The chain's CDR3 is CATTGTGGYEQYF. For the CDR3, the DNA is TGTGCCACAACAGGGACAGGAGGCTACGAGCAGTACTTC.

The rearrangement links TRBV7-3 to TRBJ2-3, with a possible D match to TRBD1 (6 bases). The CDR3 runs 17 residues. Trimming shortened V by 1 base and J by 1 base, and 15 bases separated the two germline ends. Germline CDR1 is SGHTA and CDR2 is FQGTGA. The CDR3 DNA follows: TGTGCCAGCAGCTTAAGGGCTGGAACAGGGCGCACAGATACGCAGTATTTT. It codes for CASSLRAGTGRTDTQYF.

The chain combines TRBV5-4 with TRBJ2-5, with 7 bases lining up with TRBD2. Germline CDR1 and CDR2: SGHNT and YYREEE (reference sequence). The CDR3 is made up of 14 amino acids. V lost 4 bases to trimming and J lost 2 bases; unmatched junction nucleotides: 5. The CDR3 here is CASSRASGQETQYF. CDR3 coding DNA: TGTGCCAGCAGCCGGGCTAGCGGACAAGAGACCCAGTACTTC.

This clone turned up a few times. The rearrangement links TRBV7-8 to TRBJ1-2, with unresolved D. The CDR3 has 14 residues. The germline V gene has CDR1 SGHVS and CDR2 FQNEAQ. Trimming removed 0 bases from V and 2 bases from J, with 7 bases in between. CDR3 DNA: TGTGCCAGCAGCTTAGCGGGCGCCAACTATGGCTACACCTTC. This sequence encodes CASSLAGANYGYTF.

CDR3 DNA sequence: TGTGCCAGCAGCAGACCCGGGACACCTTATAGCAATCAGCCCCAGCATTTT. Translated: CASSRPGTPYSNQPQHF. The chain combines TRBV21-1 with TRBJ1-5; TRBD1 is taken as the D call from the table, unchecked against the DNA. TRBV21-1 has pseudogene status. There are 17 residues in the CDR3.

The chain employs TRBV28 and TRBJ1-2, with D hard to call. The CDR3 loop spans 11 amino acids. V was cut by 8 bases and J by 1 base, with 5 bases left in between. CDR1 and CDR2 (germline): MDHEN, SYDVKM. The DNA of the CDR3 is TGTGCCAGCCACAATAACTATGGCTACACCTTC. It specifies CASHNNYGYTF.

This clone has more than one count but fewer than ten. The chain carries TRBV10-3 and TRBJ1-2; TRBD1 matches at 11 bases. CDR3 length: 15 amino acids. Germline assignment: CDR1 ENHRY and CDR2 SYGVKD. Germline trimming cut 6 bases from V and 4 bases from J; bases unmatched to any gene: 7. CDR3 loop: CAIRSDRGQVYGYTF. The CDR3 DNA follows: TGTGCCATCAGATCGGACAGGGGGCAAGTCTATGGCTACACCTTC.